This T cell receptor (beta chain) originates from a study of blood T cell repertoires in COVID-19. Assay: immunoSEQ multiplex PCR; the TCRdb copy retains only in-frame clones and omits some. The data show about 100,000 clones, roughly 90% seen once. The V gene end was trimmed by 5 bases and the J gene end by 4 bases; junction bases not matched to a gene: 7. This CDR3 comprises 15 residues. Germline V CDR1 and CDR2: MNHEY, SMNVEV (reference sequence). This clonotype originated in a middle-aged man with active COVID-19. The sample taken for sequencing was peripheral blood. The chain couples TRBV27 to TRBJ1-5, with 8 positions matching TRBD1. The CDR3 nucleotides are TGTGCCAGCAGTGACAGGGGAATGAGGAATCAGCCCCAGCATTTT. It is translated as CASSDRGMRNQPQHF.